This TCR beta chain was found in a study of cytomegalovirus exposure and HLA in healthy donors (dated by TCRdb to the late 2010s). Background for the entire study: The 650 to 800 repertoires of the first cohort and the 110 or so validation repertoires were produced on the same platform, according to a later analysis. The study was designed to test whether signatures of past pathogen exposure could be identified by cataloging public T cell receptors. A separate validation cohort of approximately 120 different subjects was used in addition to the approximately 640-subject first cohort. High-throughput TCR immunosequencing, statistical association of individual TCRs with disease status, and machine learning were combined to predict cytomegalovirus infection status. Overall results and qualifications from the work: The classifier was reported to diagnose cytomegalovirus status with high specificity and sensitivity in both the original cohort and the validation cohort. It was suggested by the authors that the approach could potentially be generalized to other disease states and immunological phenotypes. A few of the identified cytomegalovirus-associated TCR beta chains were confirmed in vitro to be specific for cytomegalovirus antigens. A total of 150 to 200 TCR beta chains were listed by the study as associated with cytomegalovirus. While some public TCRs were present in many individuals, most TCR sequences turned up only very rarely across donors. A later analysis had no HLA typing for the validation cohort, so co-occurrence there was scored across all 130 or so repertoires. Of the cluster scores, roughly 95% were above 0 in a later analysis, which found that TCRs clustered in the first cohort also tended to co-occur in the 120 validation repertoires.

The CDR3 numbers 14 residues from cysteine through phenylalanine. The retained sequence is limited to the CDR3, 42 bases, with the frame set at the first base. CDR1 and CDR2 were assigned from the germline V gene (reference sequence) as SGHNT and YYREEE. The V end gives up 0 bases and the J end 4 bases, leaving 3 bases in the junction not matched to a gene. A note on this clone: The antigen it recognizes is unknown. Per-nucleotide qualities are absent, and no much larger clonotype sits a single base away.

Separate from the roughly 650-subject first cohort, the validation cohort of about 130 subjects was the group to which the donors belonged. Libraries were built with the immunoSEQ multiplex PCR assay. For the original study's pipeline: A statistical classification framework was built to diagnose cytomegalovirus status from the catalog of TCR beta chain sequences. In TCRdb, the immuneACCESS table is reduced to in-frame sequences with V and J assigned. These tables do not hold every clone; where another copy was compared, an unresolved V gene accounts for under half, and the others remain unexplained. V and J calls and clone size come straight from that table; D and trimming were deduced from the DNA. Recorded for this sample are 150,000 to 200,000 clones; approximately 81% of them occurred a single time. Clones ranked in the top ten supply approximately 16% of the sample.

The sequence joins TRBV5-4 to TRBJ1-1, and 7 bases in between align with TRBD1. The receptor was derived from a man between 18 and 35 years old in good health and CMV-seropositive. Sequenced input: PBMCs. The CDR3 reads CASSLDSGGTEAFF. The bases are TGTGCCAGCAGCTTGGATTCAGGGGGCACTGAAGCTTTCTTT.